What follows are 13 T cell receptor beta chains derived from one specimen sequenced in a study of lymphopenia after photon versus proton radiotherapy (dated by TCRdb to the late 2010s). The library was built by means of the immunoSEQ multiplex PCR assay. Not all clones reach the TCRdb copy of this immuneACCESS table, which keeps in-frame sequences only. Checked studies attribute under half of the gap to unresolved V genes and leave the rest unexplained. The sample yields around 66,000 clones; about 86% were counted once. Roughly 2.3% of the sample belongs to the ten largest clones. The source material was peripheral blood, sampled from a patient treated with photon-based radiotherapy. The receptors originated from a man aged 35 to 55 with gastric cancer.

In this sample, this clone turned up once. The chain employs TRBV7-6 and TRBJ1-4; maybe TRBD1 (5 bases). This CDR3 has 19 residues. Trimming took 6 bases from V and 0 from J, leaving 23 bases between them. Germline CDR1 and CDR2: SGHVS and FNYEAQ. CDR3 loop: CASRRTFFQGPATNEKLFF. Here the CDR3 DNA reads TGTGCCAGCAGACGGACCTTTTTTCAGGGCCCTGCAACTAATGAAAAACTGTTTTTT. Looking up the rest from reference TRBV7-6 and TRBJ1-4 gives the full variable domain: GAGVSQSPRYKVTKRGQDVALRCDPISGHVSLYWYRQALGQGPEFLTYFNYEAQQDKSGLPNDRFSAERPEGSISTLTIQRTEQRDSAMYRCASRRTFFQGPATNEKLFFGSGTQLSVL.

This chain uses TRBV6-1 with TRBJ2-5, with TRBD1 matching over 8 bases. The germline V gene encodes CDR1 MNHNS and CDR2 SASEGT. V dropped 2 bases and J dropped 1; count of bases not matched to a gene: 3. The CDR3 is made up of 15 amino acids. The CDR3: CASSERTGPQETQYF. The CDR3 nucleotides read TGTGCCAGCAGTGAACGGACAGGGCCCCAAGAGACCCAGTACTTC.

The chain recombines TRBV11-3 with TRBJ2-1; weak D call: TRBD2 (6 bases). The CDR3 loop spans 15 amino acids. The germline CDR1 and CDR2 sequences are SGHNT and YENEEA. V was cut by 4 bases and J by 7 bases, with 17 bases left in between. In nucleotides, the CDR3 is TGTGCCAGCAGCTCTGGGCCAGGGAGGACGAATGAGCAGTTCTTC. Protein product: CASSSGPGRTNEQFF.

This CDR3 is CASTGGGAEAFF. DNA of the CDR3: TGTGCCAGCACAGGGGGAGGGGCTGAAGCTTTCTTT. The chain combines TRBV4-2 with TRBJ1-1; 7 nucleotides align to TRBD1. The CDR3 is made up of 12 amino acids. V trimming: 7 bases; J trimming: 6 bases; junction bases outside the gene matches: 5. CDR1 LGHNA and CDR2 YNFKEQ come from the germline V gene.

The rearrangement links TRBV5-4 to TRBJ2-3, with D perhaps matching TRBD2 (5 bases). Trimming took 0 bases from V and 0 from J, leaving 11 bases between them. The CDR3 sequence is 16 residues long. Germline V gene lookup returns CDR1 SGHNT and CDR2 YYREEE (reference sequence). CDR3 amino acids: CASSLVVSASTDTQYF. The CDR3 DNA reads TGTGCCAGCAGCTTGGTGGTTAGCGCTAGCACAGATACGCAGTATTTT. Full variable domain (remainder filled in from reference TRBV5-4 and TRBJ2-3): ETGVTQSPTHLIKTRGQQVTLRCSSQSGHNTVSWYQQALGQGPQFIFQYYREEENGRGNFPPRFSGLQFPNYSSELNVNALELDDSALYLCASSLVVSASTDTQYFGPGTRLTVL.

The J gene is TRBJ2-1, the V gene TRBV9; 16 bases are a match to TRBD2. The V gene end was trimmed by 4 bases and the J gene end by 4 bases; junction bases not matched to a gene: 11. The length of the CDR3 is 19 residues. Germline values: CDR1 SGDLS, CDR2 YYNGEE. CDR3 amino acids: CASSSGGTSGGAGYNEQFF. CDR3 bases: TGTGCCAGCAGCTCCGGAGGGACTAGCGGGGGGGCTGGTTACAATGAGCAGTTCTTC.

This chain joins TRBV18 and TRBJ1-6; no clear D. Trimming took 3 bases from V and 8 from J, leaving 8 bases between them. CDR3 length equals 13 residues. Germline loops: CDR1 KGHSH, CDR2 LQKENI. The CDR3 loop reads CASSPRRDSPLHF. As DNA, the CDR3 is TGTGCCAGCTCACCCAGACGGGATTCACCCCTCCACTTT.

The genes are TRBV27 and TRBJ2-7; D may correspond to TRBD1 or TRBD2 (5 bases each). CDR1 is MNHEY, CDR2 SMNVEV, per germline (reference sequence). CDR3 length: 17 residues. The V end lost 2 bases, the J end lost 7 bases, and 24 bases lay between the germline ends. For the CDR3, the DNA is TGTGCCAGCAGTTTAAGGTGGCGAGTACGAGGGGCACAAGAGCAGTACTTC. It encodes CASSLRWRVRGAQEQYF.

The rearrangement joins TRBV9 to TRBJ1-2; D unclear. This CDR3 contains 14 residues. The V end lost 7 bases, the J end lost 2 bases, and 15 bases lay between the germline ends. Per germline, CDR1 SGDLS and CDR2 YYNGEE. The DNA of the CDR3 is TGTGCCAGCTCCGCAGAGGGCGAGAACTATGGCTACACCTTC. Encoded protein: CASSAEGENYGYTF.

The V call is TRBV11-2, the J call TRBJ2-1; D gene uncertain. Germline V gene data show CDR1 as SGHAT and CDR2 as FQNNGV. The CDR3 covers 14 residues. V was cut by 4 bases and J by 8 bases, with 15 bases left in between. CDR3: CASSSRPSADEQFF. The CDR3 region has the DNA TGTGCCAGCAGCTCAAGGCCCAGTGCCGATGAGCAGTTCTTC. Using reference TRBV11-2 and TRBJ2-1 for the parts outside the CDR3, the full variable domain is EAGVAQSPRYKIIEKRQSVAFWCNPISGHATLYWYQQILGQGPKLLIQFQNNGVVDDSQLPKDRFSAERLKGVDSTLKIQPAKLEDSAVYLCASSSRPSADEQFFGPGTRLTVL.

The CDR3 reads CASVTEVNEKLFF. Here the CDR3 DNA reads TGTGCCAGCGTTACAGAAGTTAATGAAAAACTGTTTTTT. The chain carries TRBV6-1 and TRBJ1-4; no definite D call. V shed 8 bases and J shed 4 bases, with 11 bases lying between them. Germline CDR1 reads MNHNS; CDR2 reads SASEGT. The CDR3 is made up of 13 amino acids.

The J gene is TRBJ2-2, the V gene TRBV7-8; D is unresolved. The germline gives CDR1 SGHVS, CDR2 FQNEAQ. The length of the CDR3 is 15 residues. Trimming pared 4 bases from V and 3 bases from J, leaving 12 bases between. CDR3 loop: CASSSSLGHTGELFF. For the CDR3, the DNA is TGTGCCAGCAGCTCCAGTCTAGGGCACACCGGGGAGCTGTTTTTT.

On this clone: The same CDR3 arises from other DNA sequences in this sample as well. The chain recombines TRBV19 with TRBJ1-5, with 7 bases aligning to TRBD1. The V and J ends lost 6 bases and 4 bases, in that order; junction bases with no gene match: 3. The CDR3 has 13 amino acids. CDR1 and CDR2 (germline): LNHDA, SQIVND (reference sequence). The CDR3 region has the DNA TGTGCCAGTAGCCGACAGGGTAATCAGCCCCAGCATTTT. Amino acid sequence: CASSRQGNQPQHF.